These 9 T cell receptor beta chains were sequenced from one sample in a study of T-cell memory formation after mild COVID-19. TCRdb passed the 5' RACE reads through MiXCR, listing each CDR3 protein once. The sample lists 150,000 to 200,000 distinct CDR3 sequences, approximately 16% seen once, with approximately 2% in the top ten. Sample: PBMCs or a T cell subset sorted from them (not recorded which). These receptors all stem from an adult woman who had mild COVID-19 (a few samples of this study predate the infection). Cell type and time point are not known.

CDR3 DNA sequence: TGTGCCATCAGTGATAGCGGGAGCTCCTACAATGAGCAGTTCTTC. Translating it yields CAISDSGSSYNEQFF. The V and J genes are TRBV10-3 and TRBJ2-1, with TRBD2 matching over 9 bases. Looked up from germline, CDR1 is ENHRY and CDR2 is SYGVKD. The ends lost 3 bases at V and 0 bases at J; junction bases unmatched: 0. The CDR3 totals 15 residues.

This chain uses TRBV4-2 with TRBJ2-3; either TRBD1 or TRBD2 may supply D (5 bases each). Looked up from germline, CDR1 is LGHNA and CDR2 is YNFKEQ. The CDR3 length is 15 residues. Trimming stripped 1 base from V and 4 bases from J, with 12 bases between. In DNA, the CDR3 is TGTGCCAGCAGCCAAGGAGGGGCCGGGGCAGATACGCAGTATTTT. It specifies CASSQGGAGADTQYF.

The CDR3 DNA sequence: TGTGCCAGCAGTTCCAGGGAGCCCACAGATACGCAGTATTTT. Its protein product is CASSSREPTDTQYF. The chain combines TRBV2 with TRBJ2-3; D possibly uses TRBD1 or TRBD2 (5 bases each). This CDR3 spans 14 amino acids. The germline V gene encodes CDR1 SNHLY and CDR2 FYNNEI. V was trimmed by 5 bases and J by 2 bases, leaving 11 bases between them.

The V call is TRBV7-6, the J call TRBJ2-3; 11 bases are a match to TRBD1. This CDR3 comprises 16 residues. Looked up from germline, CDR1 is SGHVS and CDR2 is FNYEAQ. J gave up 1 base and V 5 bases, and 5 bases lay outside the gene matches. The CDR3 coding sequence is TGTGCCAGCAGCCTGTGGACAGGGGGCGGCACAGATACGCAGTATTTT. Residues: CASSLWTGGGTDTQYF.

In this sample, this clonotype turned up a few times. V gene TRBV14 combines with J gene TRBJ1-2; weak D call: TRBD1 (5 bases). The V end was cut by 0 bases, the J end by 4 bases, with 6 bases between. The CDR3 consists of 13 residues. Germline CDR1 and CDR2: SGHDN and FVKESK. DNA for the CDR3: TGTGCCAGCAGCCAAGATCAGGGCTATGGCTACACCTTC. This gives the protein CASSQDQGYGYTF.

The count of this clonotype is one. The genes are TRBV24-1 and TRBJ2-1; 12 nucleotides line up with TRBD2. The CDR3 spans 17 residues. Germline V lookup: CDR1 KGHDR, CDR2 SFDVKD. J lost 9 bases, V lost 5 bases, and 13 bases had no gene match. The CDR3 nucleotides are TGTGCCACCAGTGGTCAAACTAGCGGGAGGTGGGTCACTGAGCAGTTCTTC. As protein: CATSGQTSGRWVTEQFF.

V gene TRBV5-4 combines with J gene TRBJ2-7; 7 bases are shared with TRBD1. In germline, CDR1 is SGHNT, CDR2 YYREEE (reference sequence). Losses at the gene ends were 2 bases for V and 5 bases for J; bases not matched to a gene: 10. The CDR3 sequence is 15 residues long. The CDR3 loop is CASSFGPGQINEQYF. The CDR3 DNA reads TGTGCCAGCAGCTTTGGCCCGGGACAGATCAACGAGCAGTACTTC. The complete variable domain, with remaining parts taken from reference TRBV5-4 and TRBJ2-7, reads ETGVTQSPTHLIKTRGQQVTLRCSSQSGHNTVSWYQQALGQGPQFIFQYYREEENGRGNFPPRFSGLQFPNYSSELNVNALELDDSALYLCASSFGPGQINEQYFGPGTRLTVT.

The genes are TRBV3-1 and TRBJ2-5; D gene ambiguous. The CDR3 extends over 14 amino acids. Looked up from germline, CDR1 is LGHDT and CDR2 is YNNKEL (reference sequence). V was cut by 3 bases and J by 4 bases, with 12 bases left in between. The CDR3 here is CASSHEGKRETQYF. For the CDR3, the DNA is TGTGCCAGCAGCCACGAAGGTAAAAGAGAGACCCAGTACTTC.

The table lists this clonotype with a few counts. J is TRBJ2-3 and V is TRBV14; the D gene is possibly TRBD1 (6 bases). This CDR3 has 18 amino acids. V was cut by 2 bases and J by 1 base, with 19 bases left in between. The germline gives CDR1 SGHDN, CDR2 FVKESK. The chain's CDR3 is CASSQHARGEWGTDTQYF. DNA of the CDR3: TGTGCCAGCAGCCAACATGCCAGGGGAGAGTGGGGCACAGATACGCAGTATTTT.